These T cell receptor beta chains were read from a single sample in a study of identical twins. TCRdb re-analysed the 5' RACE reads in MiXCR, keeping a single row per CDR3 protein. There are 650,000 to 750,000 distinct CDR3 sequences in the sample; 21% occur only once, and about 4.5% lies in the top ten. The sample was also reused in another study, on T cells expressing NK-cell markers.

Sequences were obtained from PBMCs. These TCRs come from a woman younger than 30 in good health. Each CDR3 is given with its conserved first and last residue. Each record gives: V gene, J gene, clone size, CDR3 protein. Only some rows state a clone size, as once, few, many or a class for expanded clones.

>TRBV20-1|TRBJ1-2|few
CSATILNGYTF
>TRBV20-1|TRBJ1-1|few
CSAQVVNTEAFF
>TRBV7-6|TRBJ2-1|.
CASSSRLAGEQFF
>TRBV12-3/TRBV12-4|TRBJ1-6|.
CASSFGQGGGNSPLHF
>TRBV7-8|TRBJ1-1|few
CASSSAQQGNTEAFF
>TRBV29-1|TRBJ1-1|.
CSVVRSILRDDTEAFF
>TRBV2|TRBJ2-7|.
CASSSGQGREQYF
>TRBV7-9|TRBJ1-5|.
CASADGDRGPRNQPQHF
>TRBV18|TRBJ2-7|.
CASSPSWDGGYEQYF
>TRBV20-1|TRBJ1-5|.
CSASPASGNQPQHF
>TRBV6-6|TRBJ1-1|.
CASVEVTEAFF
>TRBV29-1|TRBJ2-1|.
CSVEGQYNEQFF
>TRBV6-7|TRBJ2-7|.
CASSYGQRIYEQYF
>TRBV7-6|TRBJ2-1|many
CASSLGRAAEQFF